These T cell receptor beta chains were read from a single sample in a study of identical twins. TCRdb processed the 5' RACE reads anew with MiXCR; each CDR3 protein has one entry. The data contain roughly 1.6 million distinct CDR3 sequences, roughly 35% of them singletons. Sequenced input: cord blood. Receptors were obtained from a newborn girl in good health. CDR3s include the opening cysteine and the closing phenylalanine or tryptophan. D genes are given only for firm matches. Only some rows state a clone size, as once, few, many or a class for expanded clones.

v_gene: TRBV6-2/TRBV6-3
j_gene: TRBJ2-1
d_gene: -
abundance: once
CDR3aa: CASTQWTNGHNEQFF
CDR3nt: TGTGCCAGCACCCAATGGACTAACGGGCACAATGAGCAGTTCTTC

v_gene: TRBV29-1
j_gene: TRBJ2-1
d_gene: -
abundance: -
CDR3aa: CSVEDVSAEQFF
CDR3nt: TGCAGCGTCGAGGATGTAAGTGCTGAGCAGTTCTTC

v_gene: TRBV2
j_gene: TRBJ2-3
d_gene: -
abundance: few
CDR3aa: CASLVTDTQYF
CDR3nt: TGTGCCAGTCTAGTCACAGATACGCAGTATTTT

v_gene: TRBV11-3
j_gene: TRBJ2-5
d_gene: -
abundance: -
CDR3aa: CASSLAWVPQEAQYF
CDR3nt: TGTGCCAGCAGCTTAGCCTGGGTCCCCCAAGAGGCCCAGTACTTC

v_gene: TRBV12-3/TRBV12-4
j_gene: TRBJ2-2
d_gene: -
abundance: -
CDR3aa: CASSPRGSLWTGELFF
CDR3nt: TGTGCCAGCAGTCCCCGAGGGAGTCTTTGGACCGGGGAGCTGTTTTTT

v_gene: TRBV5-6
j_gene: TRBJ2-5
d_gene: TRBD2
abundance: -
CDR3aa: CASRLAGELQETQYF
CDR3nt: TGTGCCAGCAGGTTAGCGGGGGAGCTCCAAGAGACCCAGTACTTC

v_gene: TRBV3-1
j_gene: TRBJ1-6
d_gene: TRBD1
abundance: few
CDR3aa: CASSPTGGRKPLHF
CDR3nt: TGTGCCAGCAGCCCGACAGGGGGCAGGAAACCCCTCCACTTT

v_gene: TRBV10-3
j_gene: TRBJ1-2
d_gene: TRBD1
abundance: -
CDR3aa: CAINPGTDYGYTF
CDR3nt: TGTGCCATCAACCCCGGGACAGACTATGGCTACACCTTC

v_gene: TRBV6-5
j_gene: TRBJ2-7
d_gene: TRBD1
abundance: -
CDR3aa: CASGQDRAYEQYF
CDR3nt: TGTGCCAGCGGTCAGGACAGGGCCTACGAGCAGTACTTC

v_gene: TRBV10-3
j_gene: TRBJ1-1
d_gene: -
abundance: -
CDR3aa: CAISGMNTEAFF
CDR3nt: TGTGCCATCTCAGGGATGAACACTGAAGCTTTCTTT

v_gene: TRBV4-2
j_gene: TRBJ1-2
d_gene: TRBD1
abundance: -
CDR3aa: CASSQVGTGGVNYGYTF
CDR3nt: TGTGCCAGCAGCCAAGTGGGGACAGGGGGGGTAAACTATGGCTACACCTTC

v_gene: TRBV3-1
j_gene: TRBJ1-1
d_gene: -
abundance: -
CDR3aa: CASSQGQGLSYTEAFF
CDR3nt: TGTGCCAGCAGCCAAGGGCAGGGGTTATCATACACTGAAGCTTTCTTT

v_gene: TRBV9
j_gene: TRBJ2-3
d_gene: TRBD1
abundance: few
CDR3aa: CASSVVGTGHTDTQYF
CDR3nt: TGTGCCAGCAGCGTAGTGGGGACAGGGCACACAGATACGCAGTATTTT

v_gene: TRBV20-1
j_gene: TRBJ2-3
d_gene: -
abundance: -
CDR3aa: CSSTGRSDTQYF
CDR3nt: TGCAGTTCCACAGGGAGGTCAGATACGCAGTATTTT

v_gene: TRBV28
j_gene: TRBJ2-5
d_gene: -
abundance: many
CDR3aa: CASSPTVRQGGYTETQYF
CDR3nt: TGTGCCAGCAGTCCCACGGTCCGGCAGGGTGGTTATACAGAGACCCAGTACTTC

v_gene: TRBV5-1
j_gene: TRBJ2-6
d_gene: -
abundance: -
CDR3aa: CASSFFGTGANVLTF
CDR3nt: TGCGCCAGCAGCTTCTTCGGGACCGGGGCCAACGTCCTGACTTTC

v_gene: TRBV20-1
j_gene: TRBJ2-7
d_gene: -
abundance: -
CDR3aa: CSASDNSYEQCF
CDR3nt: TGCAGTGCTTCGGACAACTCCTACGAGCAGTGCTTC

v_gene: TRBV3-1
j_gene: TRBJ2-4
d_gene: TRBD2
abundance: few
CDR3aa: CASSQRGTRRIQYF
CDR3nt: TGTGCCAGCAGCCAAAGGGGGACTAGGAGAATTCAGTACTTC

v_gene: TRBV11-3
j_gene: TRBJ2-2
d_gene: -
abundance: -
CDR3aa: CASSFGSNPNTGELFF
CDR3nt: TGTGCCAGCAGCTTTGGGTCAAACCCTAACACCGGGGAGCTGTTTTTT

v_gene: TRBV4-1
j_gene: TRBJ2-1
d_gene: TRBD2
abundance: -
CDR3aa: CASSHGTSGPFKETQFF
CDR3nt: TGCGCCAGCAGCCACGGGACTAGCGGACCCTTTAAAGAGACCCAGTTCTTC

v_gene: TRBV20-1
j_gene: TRBJ2-3
d_gene: -
abundance: -
CDR3aa: CSSHRSTDTQYF
CDR3nt: TGCAGTTCCCACAGGAGCACAGATACGCAGTATTTT

v_gene: TRBV6-2/TRBV6-3
j_gene: TRBJ1-5
d_gene: TRBD1
abundance: -
CDR3aa: CASSWALGTGGNQPQHF
CDR3nt: TGTGCCAGCAGCTGGGCGCTTGGGACAGGGGGCAATCAGCCCCAGCATTTT

v_gene: TRBV9
j_gene: TRBJ2-3
d_gene: -
abundance: -
CDR3aa: CASSVDSPSRHTQYF
CDR3nt: TGTGCCAGCAGCGTAGATAGCCCTAGCAGACATACGCAGTATTTT

v_gene: TRBV27
j_gene: TRBJ2-5
d_gene: -
abundance: -
CDR3aa: CASRYKDPQETQYF
CDR3nt: TGTGCCAGCCGATACAAGGACCCACAAGAGACCCAGTACTTC

v_gene: TRBV18
j_gene: TRBJ2-1
d_gene: TRBD2
abundance: few
CDR3aa: CASSPTREGYNEQFF
CDR3nt: TGTGCCAGCTCACCAACGCGGGAGGGATACAATGAGCAGTTCTTC

v_gene: TRBV5-1
j_gene: TRBJ2-5
d_gene: -
abundance: -
CDR3aa: CASSSYGQQLAETQYF
CDR3nt: TGCGCCAGCAGCTCCTACGGGCAGCAACTAGCAGAGACCCAGTACTTC

v_gene: TRBV11-2
j_gene: TRBJ2-7
d_gene: -
abundance: -
CDR3aa: CASSFGAGAYNEQYF
CDR3nt: TGTGCCAGCAGCTTTGGCGCGGGGGCCTACAATGAGCAGTACTTC

v_gene: TRBV6-5
j_gene: TRBJ2-7
d_gene: TRBD2
abundance: few
CDR3aa: CASSYGVAGEQYF
CDR3nt: TGTGCCAGCAGTTACGGGGTAGCGGGCGAGCAGTACTTC

v_gene: TRBV7-2
j_gene: TRBJ2-1
d_gene: TRBD2
abundance: -
CDR3aa: CASSSLAGSLNEQFF
CDR3nt: TGTGCCAGCAGCTCCCTAGCGGGGTCACTGAATGAGCAGTTCTTC

v_gene: TRBV3-1
j_gene: TRBJ2-1
d_gene: -
abundance: -
CDR3aa: CASSRDASEQFF
CDR3nt: TGTGCCAGCAGCCGCGACGCTAGCGAGCAGTTCTTC

v_gene: TRBV5-1
j_gene: TRBJ1-2
d_gene: TRBD1
abundance: few
CDR3aa: CASSLSPGQRYGYTF
CDR3nt: TGCGCCAGCAGCTTGTCACCGGGACAGCGCTATGGCTACACCTTC

v_gene: TRBV10-3
j_gene: TRBJ2-3
d_gene: TRBD2
abundance: few
CDR3aa: CAISESPAGSGDTQYF
CDR3nt: TGTGCCATCAGTGAGTCTCCAGCGGGATCGGGAGATACGCAGTATTTT

v_gene: TRBV28
j_gene: TRBJ2-1
d_gene: TRBD2
abundance: few
CDR3aa: CASSLAGLARTYNEQFF
CDR3nt: TGTGCCAGCAGTTTAGCAGGACTAGCGAGGACCTACAATGAGCAGTTCTTC

v_gene: TRBV27
j_gene: TRBJ2-7
d_gene: TRBD1
abundance: many
CDR3aa: CASSLTGAYEQYF
CDR3nt: TGTGCCAGCAGTTTGACAGGGGCCTACGAGCAGTACTTC

v_gene: TRBV12-3/TRBV12-4
j_gene: TRBJ2-7
d_gene: TRBD1
abundance: few
CDR3aa: CASSLMAGGPYEQYF
CDR3nt: TGTGCCAGCAGTTTGATGGCAGGGGGACCCTACGAGCAGTACTTC

v_gene: TRBV9
j_gene: TRBJ2-1
d_gene: TRBD2
abundance: -
CDR3aa: CASSVEAGADEQFF
CDR3nt: TGTGCCAGCAGCGTAGAAGCGGGGGCCGATGAGCAGTTCTTC

v_gene: TRBV5-6
j_gene: TRBJ2-3
d_gene: -
abundance: few
CDR3aa: CASTPQVAGMIYTQYF
CDR3nt: TGTGCCAGCACCCCACAGGTGGCAGGGATGATATATACGCAGTATTTT

v_gene: TRBV29-1
j_gene: TRBJ2-1
d_gene: TRBD1
abundance: few
CDR3aa: CSVEARTGHTNEQFF
CDR3nt: TGCAGCGTTGAGGCCCGGACAGGGCATACAAATGAGCAGTTCTTC

v_gene: TRBV11-2
j_gene: TRBJ1-1
d_gene: TRBD1
abundance: few
CDR3aa: CASSAQGAGEAFF
CDR3nt: TGTGCCAGCAGCGCACAGGGGGCGGGTGAAGCTTTCTTT

v_gene: TRBV24-1
j_gene: TRBJ2-7
d_gene: TRBD2
abundance: -
CDR3aa: CATSDLPSGGPLSYEQYF
CDR3nt: TGTGCCACCAGTGATTTGCCCAGCGGGGGACCCCTCTCCTACGAGCAGTACTTC

v_gene: TRBV3-1
j_gene: TRBJ2-5
d_gene: -
abundance: -
CDR3aa: CASRKRGFEQYF
CDR3nt: TGTGCCAGCAGGAAAAGGGGTTTTGAGCAGTACTTC

v_gene: TRBV5-6
j_gene: TRBJ2-3
d_gene: -
abundance: few
CDR3aa: CASSLVERVTDTQYF
CDR3nt: TGTGCCAGCAGCTTGGTGGAGCGGGTGACAGATACGCAGTATTTT

v_gene: TRBV24-1
j_gene: TRBJ2-1
d_gene: TRBD1
abundance: -
CDR3aa: CATRMIVLGGRYNEQFF
CDR3nt: TGTGCCACCAGAATGATTGTCTTAGGGGGCAGGTACAATGAGCAGTTCTTC

v_gene: TRBV21-1
j_gene: TRBJ1-1
d_gene: -
abundance: -
CDR3aa: CASSTTFLPRTWTVNTEAFF
CDR3nt: TGTGCCAGCAGCACCACCTTTCTACCGAGGACCTGGACGGTGAACACTGAAGCTTTCTTT

v_gene: TRBV2
j_gene: TRBJ2-7
d_gene: -
abundance: -
CDR3aa: CASSVHSNEQYF
CDR3nt: TGTGCCAGCAGTGTTCACTCGAATGAGCAGTACTTC

v_gene: TRBV20-1
j_gene: TRBJ2-1
d_gene: TRBD2
abundance: -
CDR3aa: CSARDGGEQGYNEQFF
CDR3nt: TGCAGTGCTAGAGATGGGGGGGAGCAAGGCTACAATGAGCAGTTCTTC

v_gene: TRBV6-5
j_gene: TRBJ1-2
d_gene: -
abundance: many
CDR3aa: CASSSPGRQSNYGYTF
CDR3nt: TGTGCCAGCAGTTCACCGGGACGGCAATCTAACTATGGCTACACCTTC

v_gene: TRBV3-1
j_gene: TRBJ2-5
d_gene: -
abundance: few
CDR3aa: CASSQNRGLQETQYF
CDR3nt: TGTGCCAGCAGCCAAAACCGGGGATTGCAAGAGACCCAGTACTTC

v_gene: TRBV24-1
j_gene: TRBJ2-5
d_gene: -
abundance: -
CDR3aa: CATSDAAEETQYF
CDR3nt: TGTGCCACCAGTGATGCGGCGGAAGAGACCCAGTACTTC

v_gene: TRBV12-3/TRBV12-4
j_gene: TRBJ2-5
d_gene: -
abundance: many
CDR3aa: CASSLRGLGTQYF
CDR3nt: TGTGCCAGCAGTTTAAGGGGTTTGGGGACCCAGTACTTC

v_gene: TRBV30
j_gene: TRBJ2-3
d_gene: -
abundance: -
CDR3aa: CAWSVRSTDTQYF
CDR3nt: TGTGCCTGGAGTGTAAGGAGCACAGATACGCAGTATTTT

v_gene: TRBV19
j_gene: TRBJ2-7
d_gene: TRBD2
abundance: -
CDR3aa: CASGDLAGVSEQYF
CDR3nt: TGTGCCAGTGGGGATCTAGCGGGAGTCTCCGAGCAGTACTTC

v_gene: TRBV27
j_gene: TRBJ2-7
d_gene: TRBD1
abundance: -
CDR3aa: CASSWDRGFYEQYF
CDR3nt: TGTGCCAGCAGTTGGGACAGGGGGTTTTACGAGCAGTACTTC

v_gene: TRBV2
j_gene: TRBJ2-1
d_gene: -
abundance: -
CDR3aa: CASSEDYSVDEQFF
CDR3nt: TGTGCCAGCAGTGAAGACTATAGCGTGGATGAGCAGTTCTTC

v_gene: TRBV4-1
j_gene: TRBJ1-2
d_gene: -
abundance: -
CDR3aa: CASSQDAPGYGYTF
CDR3nt: TGCGCCAGCAGCCAAGACGCCCCTGGATATGGCTACACCTTC

v_gene: TRBV5-1
j_gene: TRBJ2-1
d_gene: -
abundance: -
CDR3aa: CASIGGGGYNEQFF
CDR3nt: TGCGCCAGCATTGGGGGAGGGGGATACAATGAGCAGTTCTTC

v_gene: TRBV29-1
j_gene: TRBJ1-5
d_gene: -
abundance: -
CDR3aa: CSADGGGGNQPQHF
CDR3nt: TGCAGCGCTGACGGGGGAGGGGGCAATCAGCCCCAGCATTTT